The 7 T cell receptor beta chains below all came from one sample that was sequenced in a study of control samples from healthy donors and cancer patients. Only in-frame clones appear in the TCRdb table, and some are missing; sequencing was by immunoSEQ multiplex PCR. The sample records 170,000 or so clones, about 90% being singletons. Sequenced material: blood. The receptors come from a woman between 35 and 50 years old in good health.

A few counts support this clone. The CDR3 loop reads CASSLGGTGYGYTF. The DNA for the CDR3 is TGTGCCAGCAGCTTAGGGGGGACAGGGTATGGCTACACCTTC. The rearrangement links TRBV7-2 to TRBJ1-2, with 9 positions matching TRBD1. The CDR3 is 14 amino acids. Germline V gene sequence: CDR1 SGHTA, CDR2 FQGNSA. The J segment lost 5 bases and the V segment lost 1 base, leaving 2 bases of the junction unmatched.

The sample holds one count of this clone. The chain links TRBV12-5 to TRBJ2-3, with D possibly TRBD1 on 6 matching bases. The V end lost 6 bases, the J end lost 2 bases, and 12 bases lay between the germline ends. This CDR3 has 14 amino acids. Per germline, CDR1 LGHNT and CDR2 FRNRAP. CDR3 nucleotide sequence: TGTGCTAGTGGAACGACAGGATTCACAGATACGCAGTATTTT. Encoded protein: CASGTTGFTDTQYF. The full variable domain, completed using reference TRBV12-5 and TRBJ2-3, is DARVTQTPRHKVTEMGQEVTMRCQPILGHNTVFWYRQTMMQGLELLAYFRNRAPLDDSGMPKDRFSAEMPDATLATLKIQPSEPRDSAVYFCASGTTGFTDTQYFGPGTRLTVL.

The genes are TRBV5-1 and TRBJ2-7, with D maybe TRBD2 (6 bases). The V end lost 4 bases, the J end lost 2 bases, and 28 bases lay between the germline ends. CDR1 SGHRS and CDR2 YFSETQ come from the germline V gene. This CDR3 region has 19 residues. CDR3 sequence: CASSPPEGGVGNTTYEQYF. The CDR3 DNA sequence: TGCGCCAGCAGCCCACCGGAGGGCGGAGTGGGGAACACTACCTACGAGCAGTACTTC.

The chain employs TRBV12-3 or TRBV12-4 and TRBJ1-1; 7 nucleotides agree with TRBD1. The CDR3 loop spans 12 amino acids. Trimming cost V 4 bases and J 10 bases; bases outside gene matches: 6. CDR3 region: CASSSDRVRAFF. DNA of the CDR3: TGTGCCAGCAGTTCCGACAGGGTAAGAGCTTTCTTT.

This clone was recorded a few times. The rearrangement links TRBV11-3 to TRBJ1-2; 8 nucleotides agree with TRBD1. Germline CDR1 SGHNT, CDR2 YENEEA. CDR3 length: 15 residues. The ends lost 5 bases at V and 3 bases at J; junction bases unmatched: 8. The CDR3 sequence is CASSNPRGRDYGYTF. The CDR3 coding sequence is TGTGCCAGCAGCAACCCCAGGGGGCGAGACTATGGCTACACCTTC.

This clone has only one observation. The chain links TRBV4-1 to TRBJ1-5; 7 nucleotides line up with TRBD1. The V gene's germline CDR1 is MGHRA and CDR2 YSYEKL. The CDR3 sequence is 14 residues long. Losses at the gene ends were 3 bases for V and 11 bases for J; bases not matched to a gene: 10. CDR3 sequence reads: CASSQATGALTQHF. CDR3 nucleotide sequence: TGCGCCAGCAGCCAGGCAACAGGGGCTTTGACCCAGCATTTT.

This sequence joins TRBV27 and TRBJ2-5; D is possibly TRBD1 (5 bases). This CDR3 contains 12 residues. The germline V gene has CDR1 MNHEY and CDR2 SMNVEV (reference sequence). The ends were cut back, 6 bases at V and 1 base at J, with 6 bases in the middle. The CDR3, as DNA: TGTGCCAGCAGAAGGGGCCAAGAGACCCAGTACTTC. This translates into CASRRGQETQYF.